This TCR beta chain was recorded in a study of blood T cell repertoires in COVID-19. Study information: Acute and convalescent COVID-19 specimens originated in the United States, Italy and Spain. In each case, the material was cDNA or gDNA derived from T cells, B-cell-depleted T cells, or PBMCs.

The CDR3 totals 14 residues. V lost 6 bases, J lost 6 bases, and 6 bases stayed unmatched. Germline CDR1 MNHEY, CDR2 SVGAGI. Original methodology: Reference gene primer amplification in the assay estimated nucleated cell counts. This table comes from immunoSEQ multiplex PCR, and its TCRdb copy is limited to in-frame clones, with some not included. V and J calls plus clone size are reproduced from that table; the DNA served to infer D and trimming. Of around 140,000 clones in the sample, 80% were seen once. The chain joins TRBV6-5 to TRBJ2-1; 9 nucleotides agree with TRBD2. The sample consisted of peripheral blood. The clonotype originates from a man between 65 and 85 years old who had recovered from COVID-19. The chain's CDR3 is CASRLAGVGNEQFF. CDR3 nucleotides: TGTGCCAGCAGATTAGCGGGAGTGGGCAATGAGCAGTTCTTC.